Below are 27 T cell receptor beta chains sequenced from a single sample in a study of shared clonotypes between healthy human individuals. This table comes from immunoSEQ multiplex PCR, and its TCRdb copy is limited to in-frame clones, with some not included. The data hold over a million clones, with roughly 96% observed a single time. Sequences were obtained from naive CD4+ T cells sorted from blood. Sample subset: CD45RA+ positively selected. The receptor set was obtained from a man between 25 and 39 years old in good health.

The chain has TRBV5-4 and TRBJ2-1, with a possible D match to TRBD1 (5 bases). The CDR3 length is 16 residues. CDR1 and CDR2 from the germline V gene are SGHNT and YYREEE (reference sequence). Between the trimmed V and J ends, which lost 0 bases and 12 bases, there was a span of 22 bases. CDR3 sequence reads: CASSLVVGGREGLQFF. CDR3 bases: TGTGCCAGCAGCTTGGTGGTTGGTGGCAGGGAAGGTTTGCAGTTCTTC.

The J gene is TRBJ1-5, the V gene TRBV7-2, with a tentative D call TRBD1 (5 bases). Per the germline V gene, CDR1 is SGHTA and CDR2 is FQGNSA. The V gene lost 5 bases and the J gene lost 4 bases, with 12 bases spanning the gap. This CDR3 is 14 amino acids long. The CDR3 protein is CASSRDSLNQPQHF. The CDR3 bases are TGTGCCAGCAGCAGAGACAGCCTAAATCAGCCCCAGCATTTT.

This chain connects TRBV4-1 to TRBJ1-2; the D gene is possibly TRBD1 (5 bases). The CDR3 spans 17 residues. V dropped 4 bases and J dropped 0 bases, with 18 bases sitting between them. Germline CDR1 and CDR2: MGHRA and YSYEKL. The CDR3 is CASSLGRLGTTNYGYTF. For the CDR3, the DNA is TGCGCCAGCAGCCTAGGTCGGCTCGGGACCACTAACTATGGCTACACCTTC.

This sequence joins TRBV18 and TRBJ2-1; 11 bases fit TRBD2. There are 16 residues in the CDR3. Germline-derived CDR1 and CDR2 are KGHSH and LQKENI. Unmatched junction bases numbered 4, after V lost 5 bases and J lost 1 base. The CDR3 protein is CASSATSGVSYNEQFF. For the CDR3, the DNA is TGTGCCAGCTCAGCGACTAGCGGGGTATCCTACAATGAGCAGTTCTTC.

As regards this clone: At one boundary the junction diverges from the germline segment, which might be a read error. This sequence joins TRBV2 and TRBJ1-4, with TRBD1 as a possible D gene (5 bases). The CDR3 has 14 amino acids. Germline V CDR1 and CDR2: SNHLY, FYNNEI. The CDR3 loop is CASSVVGAKEKLFF. The CDR3 nucleotides are TGTGCCAGCAGTGTAGTCGGGGCTAAGGAAAAACTGTTTTTT.

Notes on this clone: Additional DNA sequences in this sample encode the identical CDR3. The chain uses TRBV5-5 and TRBJ1-1; D unresolved. Looked up from germline, CDR1 is SGHKS and CDR2 is YYEKEE (reference sequence). V was cut by 2 bases and J by 1 base, with 6 bases left in between. This CDR3 spans 13 amino acids. The CDR3 bases are TGTGCCAGCAGCTTAGGTTCGAACACTGAAGCTTTCTTT. This encodes CASSLGSNTEAFF.

This rearrangement joins TRBV7-2 to TRBJ2-2; D gene ambiguous. V lost 2 bases, J lost 6 bases, and 4 bases lay in between. The V gene's germline CDR1 is SGHTA and CDR2 FQGNSA. The CDR3 extends over 12 amino acids. For the CDR3, the DNA is TGTGCCAGCAGCTTACCGGCCGGGGAGCTGTTTTTT. Translating gives CASSLPAGELFF.

This chain uses TRBV1 with TRBJ2-7; the table's D call TRBD1 went unverified against the DNA. TRBV1 has pseudogene status. The CDR3 sequence is 14 residues long. CDR3 in amino acids: CTSSLPGTAYGQYF. CDR3 nucleotide sequence: TGCACCAGCAGCCTTCCCGGGACAGCATACGGGCAGTACTTC.

The DNA of the CDR3 is TGCGCCAGCAGGAGAGAGGGGGACGAGCAGTACTTC. Protein: CASRREGDEQYF. The chain is built from TRBV5-1 and TRBJ2-7, with TRBD1 as a possible D gene (6 bases). The CDR3 length is 12 residues. The V end lost 5 bases, the J end lost 5 bases, and 11 bases lay between the germline ends. Germline lookup yields CDR1 SGHRS and CDR2 YFSETQ.

The rearrangement joins TRBV30 to TRBJ1-2, with D hard to call. CDR3 length equals 16 residues. CDR1 GTSNPN and CDR2 SVGIG come from the germline V gene (reference sequence). V lost 0 bases to trimming and J lost 2 bases, with 16 bases between them. CDR3 sequence reads: CAWSVRRVGPNYGYTF. CDR3 DNA sequence: TGTGCCTGGAGTGTGAGGAGGGTGGGCCCGAACTATGGCTACACCTTC.

The chain recombines TRBV11-2 with TRBJ2-1; D is unresolved. Germline-derived CDR1 and CDR2 are SGHAT and FQNNGV. V lost 1 base and J lost 0, with 7 bases in between. The CDR3 totals 15 residues. CDR3 region: CASSLGASSYNEQFF. The CDR3 coding sequence is TGTGCCAGCAGCTTAGGGGCTAGCTCCTACAATGAGCAGTTCTTC. Full variable domain (outside the CDR3, taken from reference TRBV11-2 and TRBJ2-1): EAGVAQSPRYKIIEKRQSVAFWCNPISGHATLYWYQQILGQGPKLLIQFQNNGVVDDSQLPKDRFSAERLKGVDSTLKIQPAKLEDSAVYLCASSLGASSYNEQFFGPGTRLTVL.

Details on this clone: The sample has other DNA sequences that encode this CDR3 too. The chain couples TRBV11-2 to TRBJ2-1; 12 bases agree with TRBD2. The V segment lost 5 bases and the J segment 4 bases; nucleotides outside the gene matches: 3. The CDR3 has 15 amino acids. Per the germline V gene, CDR1 is SGHAT and CDR2 is FQNNGV. CDR3 sequence (DNA): TGTGCCAGCAGCCGAGGGACTAGCGGGTACAATGAGCAGTTCTTC. Translation gives CASSRGTSGYNEQFF.

V gene TRBV9 combines with J gene TRBJ2-3; D uncertain. Trimming took off 4 bases at V and 2 bases at J, with 8 bases between the two ends. From germline, CDR1 is SGDLS and CDR2 YYNGEE. This CDR3 region has 13 residues. CDR3 loop: CASSLFTTDTQYF. The DNA of the CDR3 is TGTGCCAGCAGCCTTTTCACCACAGATACGCAGTATTTT.

The rearrangement joins TRBV7-2 to TRBJ2-1; D may be TRBD2 (5 bases). Germline CDR1 and CDR2: SGHTA and FQGNSA. The CDR3 sequence is 13 residues long. Deletions cut 5 bases from V and 4 bases from J, with 9 bases between. The chain's CDR3 is CASSQIAYNEQFF. Written as DNA, the CDR3 is TGTGCCAGCAGCCAGATAGCGTACAATGAGCAGTTCTTC.

The chain couples TRBV11-3 to TRBJ2-3; perhaps TRBD2 as D (6 bases). This CDR3 comprises 15 residues. From germline, CDR1 is SGHNT and CDR2 YENEEA. V lost 5 bases to trimming and J lost 1 base, with 13 bases between them. CDR3 sequence (DNA): TGTGCCAGCAGCCATACTAGCCACCGCACAGATACGCAGTATTTT. It specifies CASSHTSHRTDTQYF.

The chain carries TRBV7-9 and TRBJ2-7; no reliable D call. The length of the CDR3 is 13 residues. Germline CDR1 reads SEHNR; CDR2 reads FQNEAQ (reference sequence). Trimming took 4 bases from V and 0 from J, leaving 7 bases between them. In nucleotides, the CDR3 is TGTGCCAGCAGCTCGGCCCCCTCCTACGAGCAGTACTTC. It translates to CASSSAPSYEQYF. Variable domain in full (rest from reference TRBV7-9 and TRBJ2-7): DTGVSQNPRHKITKRGQNVTFRCDPISEHNRLYWYRQTLGQGPEFLTYFQNEAQLEKSRLLSDRFSAERPKGSFSTLEIQRTEQGDSAMYLCASSSAPSYEQYFGPGTRLTVT.

The V call is TRBV5-4, the J call TRBJ2-5; 9 bases line up with TRBD1. The CDR3 spans 15 residues. The germline V gene has CDR1 SGHNT and CDR2 YYREEE (reference sequence). J lost 4 bases, V lost 3 bases, and 7 bases had no gene match. The chain's CDR3 is CASSSTGGLGETQYF. CDR3 nucleotide sequence: TGTGCCAGCAGCTCGACAGGGGGATTGGGAGAGACCCAGTACTTC.

V usage is TRBV11-2 and J usage is TRBJ2-1; 10 bases align to TRBD2. This CDR3 has 18 amino acids. Losses at the gene ends were 11 bases for V and 8 bases for J; bases not matched to a gene: 24. Looked up from germline, CDR1 is SGHAT and CDR2 is FQNNGV. CDR3 in amino acids: CASNKGLAGVTFRDEQFF. CDR3 nucleotides: TGTGCCTCAAATAAAGGGCTAGCGGGAGTGACCTTTCGCGATGAGCAGTTCTTC.

The rearrangement joins TRBV2 to TRBJ2-1; D is undetermined. V was shortened by 6 bases and J by 4 bases, with 19 bases between the two germline ends. CDR1 and CDR2 from the germline V gene are SNHLY and FYNNEI. This CDR3 has 16 residues. The CDR3 protein is CASSPGVSVSYNEQFF. The CDR3 bases are TGTGCCAGCAGCCCCGGCGTATCGGTATCTTACAATGAGCAGTTCTTC. The complete variable domain, with remaining parts taken from reference TRBV2 and TRBJ2-1, reads EPEVTQTPSHQVTQMGQEVILRCVPISNHLYFYWYRQILGQKVEFLVSFYNNEISEKSEIFDDQFSVERPDGSNFTLKIRSTKLEDSAMYFCASSPGVSVSYNEQFFGPGTRLTVL.

The chain links TRBV29-1 to TRBJ1-2; D perhaps matches TRBD1 (6 bases). The CDR3 is 11 amino acids. Trimming cost V 5 bases and J 3 bases, with 7 bases left between them. Germline values: CDR1 SQVTM, CDR2 ANQGSEA. As DNA, the CDR3 is TGCAGCGTTAACAGGGACTATGGCTACACCTTC. Translated, it gives CSVNRDYGYTF. Full variable domain (outside the CDR3, taken from reference TRBV29-1 and TRBJ1-2): SAVISQKPSRDICQRGTSLTIQCQVDSQVTMMFWYRQQPGQSLTLIATANQGSEATYESGFVIDKFPISRPNLTFSTLTVSNMSPEDSSIYLCSVNRDYGYTFGSGTRLTVV.

V gene TRBV6-5 combines with J gene TRBJ2-1; TRBD2 matches 7 bases. Germline values: CDR1 MNHEY, CDR2 SVGAGI. The CDR3 spans 14 residues. With 8 bases clipped from V and 7 bases from J, the junction kept 11 bases outside the gene matches. The CDR3 sequence is CASGAAGAKNEQFF. The CDR3 nucleotides read TGTGCCAGCGGCGCGGCGGGAGCTAAGAATGAGCAGTTCTTC.

V and J are TRBV6-5 and TRBJ2-6; 7 bases agree with TRBD1. CDR1 and CDR2 from the germline V gene are MNHEY and SVGAGI. Losses at the gene ends were 4 bases for V and 2 bases for J; bases not matched to a gene: 2. The CDR3 contains 15 residues. Written as DNA, the CDR3 is TGTGCCAGCAGTTCGGGACAGCCTGGGGCCAACGTCCTGACTTTC. Amino acid sequence: CASSSGQPGANVLTF.

The chain is built from TRBV10-3 and TRBJ2-1; TRBD2 aligns across 9 bases. Germline assignment: CDR1 ENHRY and CDR2 SYGVKD. CDR3 size: 15 residues. Germline trimming cut 11 bases from V and 3 bases from J; bases unmatched to any gene: 11. DNA of the CDR3: TGTGCCTCCTCAGCGGGAGGATCGGACTACAATGAGCAGTTCTTC. This codes for CASSAGGSDYNEQFF.

Here the CDR3 reads CASSARRYGYTF. For the CDR3, the DNA is TGTGCCAGCTCTGCAAGGAGATATGGCTACACCTTC. The rearrangement uses TRBV18 and TRBJ1-2, with D hard to call. CDR1 KGHSH and CDR2 LQKENI come from the germline V gene. The CDR3 sequence is 12 residues long. V lost 6 bases and J lost 5, with 10 bases in between.

J is TRBJ2-7 and V is TRBV6-6; TRBD1 agrees at 9 bases. Per germline, CDR1 MNHNY and CDR2 SVGAGI (reference sequence). Germline trimming cut 2 bases from V and 3 bases from J; bases unmatched to any gene: 5. The CDR3 is made up of 15 amino acids. This CDR3 is CASSYTGQGRYEQYF. CDR3 sequence (DNA): TGTGCCAGCAGTTACACGGGACAGGGCCGCTACGAGCAGTACTTC.

The J gene is TRBJ1-1, the V gene TRBV7-9; 7 bases fit TRBD1. The CDR3 contains 13 residues. J gave up 12 bases and V 5 bases, and 12 bases lay outside the gene matches. The germline gives CDR1 SEHNR, CDR2 FQNEAQ (reference sequence). The CDR3 loop reads CASSVGDRQKTFF. In DNA form, the CDR3 reads TGTGCCAGCAGCGTTGGGGACAGACAGAAAACTTTCTTT.

The chain couples TRBV6-1 to TRBJ2-2; D unresolved. Trimming left V 4 bases short and J 1 base short, with 13 bases between. The CDR3 loop spans 16 amino acids. Germline V gene lookup returns CDR1 MNHNS and CDR2 SASEGT. The CDR3 reads CASSAQAFQNTGELFF. CDR3 sequence (DNA): TGTGCCAGCAGTGCTCAGGCTTTTCAGAACACCGGGGAGCTGTTTTTT.